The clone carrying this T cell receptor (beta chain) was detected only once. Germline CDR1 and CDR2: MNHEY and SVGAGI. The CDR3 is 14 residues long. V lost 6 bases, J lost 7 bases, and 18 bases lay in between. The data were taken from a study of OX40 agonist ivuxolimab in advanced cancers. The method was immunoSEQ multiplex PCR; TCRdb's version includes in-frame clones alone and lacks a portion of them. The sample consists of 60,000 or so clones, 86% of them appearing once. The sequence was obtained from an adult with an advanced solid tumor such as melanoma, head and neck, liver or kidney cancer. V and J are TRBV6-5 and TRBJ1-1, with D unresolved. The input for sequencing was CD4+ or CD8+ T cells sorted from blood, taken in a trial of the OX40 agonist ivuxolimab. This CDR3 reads CASSLLGVRVEAFF. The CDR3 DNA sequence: TGTGCCAGCAGCTTGTTGGGAGTTAGGGTTGAAGCTTTCTTT.